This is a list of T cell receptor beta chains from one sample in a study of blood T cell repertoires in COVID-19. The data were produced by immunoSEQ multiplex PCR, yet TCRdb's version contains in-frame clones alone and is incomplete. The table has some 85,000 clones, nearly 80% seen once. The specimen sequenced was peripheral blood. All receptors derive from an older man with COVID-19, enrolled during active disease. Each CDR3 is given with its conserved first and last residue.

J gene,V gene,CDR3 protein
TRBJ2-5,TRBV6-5,CASSYRGLPQETQYF
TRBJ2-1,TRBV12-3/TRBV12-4,CASNGGAYNEQFF
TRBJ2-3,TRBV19,CASPQGHTQYF
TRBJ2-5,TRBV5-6,CASSLGLAGAPKTQYF
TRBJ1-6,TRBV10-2,CASSTPGRSPLHF
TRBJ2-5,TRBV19,CASSSRAGGPETQYF
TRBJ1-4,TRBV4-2,CASRRGGDEKLFF
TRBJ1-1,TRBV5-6,CASSLRGTEAFF
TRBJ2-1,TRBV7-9,CASSLSAGAFGNEQFF
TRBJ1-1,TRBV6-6,CASRPTANTEAFF
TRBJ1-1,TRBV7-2,CASSFHGDTEAFF
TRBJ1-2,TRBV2,CASATTSGYTF
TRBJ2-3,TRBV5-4,CASSDPSGAFFGVTDTQYF
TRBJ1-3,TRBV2,CASREGPGNTIYF
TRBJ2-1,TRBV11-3,CATREGLADYNEQFF
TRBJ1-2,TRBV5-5,CASRLTGNDLYGYTF
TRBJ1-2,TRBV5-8,CASSSYGTGGGGYTF
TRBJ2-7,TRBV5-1,CASSLAGQDYEQYF
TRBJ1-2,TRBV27,CASSPKGQGAANYGYTF
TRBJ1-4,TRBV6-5,CASSRDKAKEKLFF
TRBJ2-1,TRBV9,CASSVKRGGLYNEQFF
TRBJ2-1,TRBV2,CASTGTHSYNEQFF
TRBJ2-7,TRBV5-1,CASSNVEQYF
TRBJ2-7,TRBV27,CASSFGQGALYEQYF
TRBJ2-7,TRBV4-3,CASSQDWSGNYEQYF
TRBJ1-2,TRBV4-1,CASSQGVSYNYGYTF
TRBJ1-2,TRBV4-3,CASSQEYRTGGRGYTF
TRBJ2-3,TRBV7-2,CASRLGRGTDTQYF
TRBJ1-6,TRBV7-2,CASSFKTSRFGSPLHF
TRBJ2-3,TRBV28,CASSPTSGSPYTQYF
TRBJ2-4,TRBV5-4,CASSLPGTENIQYF
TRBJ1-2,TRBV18,CASRELSPDGYTF
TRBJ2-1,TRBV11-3,CASSRAGGNEQFF
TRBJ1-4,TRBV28,CASSSGTGVPNEKLFF
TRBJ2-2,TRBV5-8,CASSNPAGFAGELFF
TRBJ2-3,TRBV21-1,CASKKRGLAVRSPTDTQYF
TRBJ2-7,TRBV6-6,CASTFRDTYEQYF
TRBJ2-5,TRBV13,CASSLGGGETQYF
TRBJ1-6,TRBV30,CALGRAYNSPLHF
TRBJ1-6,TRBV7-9,CASSFDRLDSPLHF
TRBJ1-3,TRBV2,CASSVGRDGNTIYF
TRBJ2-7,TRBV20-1,CSASGLAEQYF
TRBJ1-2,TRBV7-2,CASSTGGDSPARYGYTF
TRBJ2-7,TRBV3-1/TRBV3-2,CASSQDSHVAKGEEQYF
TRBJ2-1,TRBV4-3,CASSPGLRNEQFF
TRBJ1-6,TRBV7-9,CASSLGQDSPLHF
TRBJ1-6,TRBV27,CASARQGHSPLHF
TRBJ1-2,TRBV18,CASSPGNRGHGYTF
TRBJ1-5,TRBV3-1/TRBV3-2,CASSHSLTGGSQPQHF
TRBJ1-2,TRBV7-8,CASSYRGQGASGYTF
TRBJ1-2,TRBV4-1,CASSQETTGRQGGYTF
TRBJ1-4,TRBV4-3,CASSQEGQDEKLFF
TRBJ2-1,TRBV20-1,CSGGRGEQFF
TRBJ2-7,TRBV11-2,CASSFYRDSYEQYF
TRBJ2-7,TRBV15,CATSTSTGGSYEQYF